A selection of T cell receptor beta chains follows, all from one sample in a study of T cell responses to AZD1222 COVID-19 vaccine. The assay was immunoSEQ multiplex PCR, and TCRdb's table has in-frame clones only and misses some. The table lists 130,000 or so clones, 80% to 95% of them singletons. Specimen: peripheral blood, collected 28 days after the second AZD1222 dose. These receptors all come from an adult who received the AZD1222 COVID-19 vaccine. Each CDR3 is given with its conserved first and last residue. A D gene is named only where the DNA matches it firmly. Not all rows give a size; the values are once, few, many and, for expanded clones, a class.

j_call: TRBJ1-1
d_call: -
v_call: TRBV15
clone_size: -
cdr3_aa: CATSRDPAGFDTEAFF
cdr3_nt: TGTGCCACCAGCAGAGACCCGGCGGGGTTTGACACTGAAGCTTTCTTT

j_call: TRBJ1-5
d_call: TRBD1
v_call: TRBV15
clone_size: -
cdr3_aa: CATSRPQGTGNQPQHF
cdr3_nt: TGTGCCACCAGCAGGCCACAGGGGACTGGCAATCAGCCCCAGCATTTT

j_call: TRBJ1-2
d_call: -
v_call: TRBV7-2
clone_size: -
cdr3_aa: CASSFSAGSPSGGTF
cdr3_nt: TGTGCCAGCAGCTTTTCAGCAGGGTCCCCTTCTGGAGGTACCTTC

j_call: TRBJ2-3
d_call: -
v_call: TRBV19
clone_size: -
cdr3_aa: CASSILQARDTQYF
cdr3_nt: TGTGCCAGTAGTATACTTCAGGCAAGAGATACGCAGTATTTT

j_call: TRBJ1-5
d_call: -
v_call: TRBV19
clone_size: -
cdr3_aa: CASSIGLGPQHF
cdr3_nt: TGTGCCAGTAGTATAGGATTGGGGCCCCAGCATTTT

j_call: TRBJ1-1
d_call: -
v_call: TRBV7-2
clone_size: -
cdr3_aa: CASSLSGQKGTEAFF
cdr3_nt: TGTGCCAGCAGCTTATCGGGACAAAAGGGAACTGAAGCTTTCTTT

j_call: TRBJ2-1
d_call: TRBD1
v_call: TRBV5-6
clone_size: -
cdr3_aa: CASSLAMGQGANNEQFF
cdr3_nt: TGTGCCAGCAGCTTGGCCATGGGACAGGGGGCTAACAATGAGCAGTTCTTC

j_call: TRBJ1-2
d_call: -
v_call: TRBV5-1
clone_size: -
cdr3_aa: CASSLRRQDPWGYTF
cdr3_nt: TGCGCCAGCAGCTTGCGGAGACAGGACCCCTGGGGCTACACCTTC

j_call: TRBJ2-1
d_call: TRBD2
v_call: TRBV7-9
clone_size: -
cdr3_aa: CASSPLGAGGLNEQFF
cdr3_nt: TGTGCCAGCAGCCCCTTGGGTGCGGGGGGGTTAAATGAGCAGTTCTTC

j_call: TRBJ1-4
d_call: TRBD1
v_call: TRBV5-4
clone_size: -
cdr3_aa: CASSLQGAEEKLFF
cdr3_nt: TGTGCCAGCAGTCTACAGGGGGCAGAGGAAAAACTGTTTTTT

j_call: TRBJ2-5
d_call: TRBD2
v_call: TRBV18
clone_size: -
cdr3_aa: CASSPRSGTSGSGETQYF
cdr3_nt: TGTGCCAGCTCACCACGCTCCGGGACTAGCGGGAGTGGGGAGACCCAGTACTTC

j_call: TRBJ1-1
d_call: TRBD1
v_call: TRBV20-1
clone_size: -
cdr3_aa: CSASRGRGTEAFF
cdr3_nt: TGCAGTGCTAGTAGGGGGCGCGGAACTGAAGCTTTCTTT

j_call: TRBJ1-5
d_call: TRBD1
v_call: TRBV7-2
clone_size: -
cdr3_aa: CASSLVVGQGDQPQHF
cdr3_nt: TGTGCCAGCAGCTTAGTTGTCGGACAGGGGGACCAGCCCCAGCATTTT

j_call: TRBJ2-1
d_call: TRBD2
v_call: TRBV11-2
clone_size: few
cdr3_aa: CASSLFASGNEQFF
cdr3_nt: TGTGCCAGCAGCTTATTCGCTAGCGGGAATGAGCAGTTCTTC

j_call: TRBJ1-1
d_call: -
v_call: TRBV5-1
clone_size: once
cdr3_aa: CASSPWPGDTEAFF
cdr3_nt: TGCGCCAGCAGCCCTTGGCCCGGGGACACTGAAGCTTTCTTT

j_call: TRBJ1-3
d_call: -
v_call: TRBV3-1/TRBV3-2
clone_size: once
cdr3_aa: CASSQGGGIAGNTIYF
cdr3_nt: TGTGCCAGCAGCCAAGGGGGAGGGATCGCTGGAAACACCATATATTTT

j_call: TRBJ1-4
d_call: -
v_call: TRBV6-1
clone_size: -
cdr3_aa: CASSEGYGLNEKLFF
cdr3_nt: TGTGCCAGCAGTGAAGGGTACGGACTTAATGAAAAACTGTTTTTT

j_call: TRBJ2-2
d_call: TRBD2
v_call: TRBV6-4
clone_size: -
cdr3_aa: CASSDSGGRNTGELFF
cdr3_nt: TGTGCCAGCAGTGACTCTGGCGGGAGGAACACCGGGGAGCTGTTTTTT

j_call: TRBJ1-2
d_call: -
v_call: TRBV5-6
clone_size: -
cdr3_aa: CASSFYDGYTF
cdr3_nt: TGTGCCAGCAGCTTTTATGATGGCTACACCTTC

j_call: TRBJ1-5
d_call: TRBD1
v_call: TRBV19
clone_size: -
cdr3_aa: CASRTGNSNQPQHF
cdr3_nt: TGTGCCAGTAGGACAGGGAATAGCAATCAGCCCCAGCATTTT

j_call: TRBJ2-6
d_call: -
v_call: TRBV3-1/TRBV3-2
clone_size: -
cdr3_aa: CASSHTGQSLSGANVLTF
cdr3_nt: TGTGCCAGCAGCCATACGGGACAAAGTCTCTCTGGGGCCAACGTCCTGACTTTC

j_call: TRBJ1-2
d_call: -
v_call: TRBV5-4
clone_size: -
cdr3_aa: CASNAPPAYGYTF
cdr3_nt: TGTGCCAGCAATGCCCCACCCGCCTATGGCTACACCTTC